The present T cell receptor beta chain was sequenced within a study of T cell clones after liver transplantation. Study at large: HCV positivity affected three of eight recipients; the rest lacked autoimmune or viral indications.

The CDR3 covers 14 residues. V was trimmed by 1 base and J by 8 bases, leaving 14 bases between them. In germline, CDR1 is MNHNS, CDR2 SASEGT. Worth noting for this clone: This sample also contains other DNA sequences that code for the same CDR3.

Sequencing was performed with immunoSEQ multiplex PCR; in TCRdb, only in-frame clones are kept and a portion is missing. The profile shows about 51,000 clones, more than 65% of them singletons. The receptor was derived from a human patient who received a liver transplant. Some T cells may originate from the graft donor. The sequenced sample was CD4+ T cells from blood, obtained about 56 months after liver transplant. The V call is TRBV6-1, the J call TRBJ1-2, with D possibly being TRBD1 (5 bases). CDR3 loop: CASSEGRGGEGYTF. For the CDR3, the DNA is TGTGCCAGCAGTGAAGGGCGGGGGGGGGAAGGCTACACCTTC.